One TCR beta chain is described in this entry. Germline V gene lookup returns CDR1 SGHRS and CDR2 YFSETQ. V trimming: 4 bases; J trimming: 2 bases; junction bases outside the gene matches: 3. The CDR3 loop spans 16 amino acids. The sample originates from a study of CD8+ T cells in alopecia areata. Reverse transcription of extracted RNA yielded cDNA, which provided the sequencing template. Clones were sequenced by immunoSEQ multiplex PCR, and TCRdb holds only the in-frame ones, with some missing. Of some 240,000 clones in the sample, more than 45% were seen once. The treatment denotes: oral pan-JAK inhibitor, 5-10 mg twice daily.

Sequenced here: CD4+ T cells sorted from blood, sampled at week 4, from a patient treated with tofacitinib. The J gene is TRBJ2-3, the V gene TRBV5-1; 14 bases are shared with TRBD2. This clonotype originated in a human donor with alopecia areata. CDR3 region: CASSPGLAGATDTQYF. The CDR3 bases are TGCGCCAGCAGCCCGGGACTAGCGGGGGCCACAGATACGCAGTATTTT. The full variable domain, completed using reference TRBV5-1 and TRBJ2-3, is KAGVTQTPRYLIKTRGQQVTLSCSPISGHRSVSWYQQTPGQGLQFLFEYFSETQRNKGNFPGRFSGRQFSNSRSEMNVSTLELGDSALYLCASSPGLAGATDTQYFGPGTRLTVL.